One sample yielded the 28 T cell receptor beta chains listed below, sequenced in a study of T cells in Graves' hyperthyroidism and ophthalmopathy. The investigators amplified TCR beta CDR3 regions from RNA transcripts. A first-round RT-PCR of the TCR CDR3 used the HTBI primer set. TCRdb re-called the multiplex PCR reads with MiXCR, one entry per CDR3 protein. The table records roughly 500,000 distinct CDR3 sequences, about 43% of them present only once. The sequencing sample was made of peripheral blood or thyroid tissue (not recorded which). These receptors originate from an adult woman with Graves' disease, either hyperthyroidism or ophthalmopathy (not recorded which).

The chain combines TRBV7-8 with TRBJ2-3, with 11 bases matching TRBD2. With 6 bases clipped from V and 3 bases from J, the junction kept 2 bases outside the gene matches. The length of the CDR3 is 14 residues. Germline V gene data show CDR1 as SGHVS and CDR2 as FQNEAQ. Here the CDR3 reads CASRLAGETDTQYF. The CDR3 DNA reads as TGTGCCAGCAGACTAGCGGGAGAAACAGATACGCAGTATTTT. The variable domain in full, with the rest retrieved from reference TRBV7-8 and TRBJ2-3, is GAGVSQSPRYKVAKRGQDVALRCDPISGHVSLFWYQQALGQGPEFLTYFQNEAQLDKSGLPSDRFFAERPEGSVSTLKIQRTQQEDSAVYLCASRLAGETDTQYFGPGTRLTVL.

V and J are TRBV2 and TRBJ1-5; D gene unclear. This CDR3 has 13 amino acids. Trimming removed 2 bases from V and 7 bases from J, with 9 bases in between. Germline-derived CDR1 and CDR2 are SNHLY and FYNNEI. The chain's CDR3 is CASSESLRQPQHF. The DNA for the CDR3 is TGTGCCAGCAGTGAATCGTTGCGGCAGCCCCAGCATTTT.

This clonotype was counted ten times or more. This chain connects TRBV10-1 to TRBJ2-2; perhaps TRBD1 as D (6 bases). V dropped 6 bases and J dropped 1 base, with 9 bases sitting between them. This CDR3 spans 14 amino acids. The germline V gene encodes CDR1 WNHNN and CDR2 SYGVQD (reference sequence). CDR3 amino acids: CASSRGQNTGELFF. In nucleotides, the CDR3 is TGCGCCAGCAGCCGGGGACAGAACACCGGGGAGCTGTTTTTT.

Concerning this clonotype itself: It may be a read error: a sequence one base away is much more abundant. J is TRBJ2-7 and V is TRBV6-7; D uncertain. TRBV6-7 is placed among ORFs of uncertain function. CDR3 length equals 12 residues. The CDR3 DNA is TGTGCCAGCAGTTCTCGGGTCTACGGGCAGTACTTC. Translation gives CASSSRVYGQYF.

CDR3 nucleotides: TGTGCCAGCAGCTTACGCCCAACTAATGAAAAACTGTTTTTT. The encoded protein is CASSLRPTNEKLFF. This chain connects TRBV7-2 to TRBJ1-4; no clear D. The CDR3 runs 14 residues. V gave up 2 bases and J gave up 0 bases, with 4 bases separating them. Germline lookup yields CDR1 SGHTA and CDR2 FQGNSA.

This sequence joins TRBV7-9 and TRBJ2-3, with D unclear. This CDR3 spans 14 amino acids. CDR1 is SEHNR, CDR2 FQNEAQ, per germline (reference sequence). V dropped 4 bases and J dropped 6 bases, with 14 bases sitting between them. CDR3 DNA sequence: TGTGCCAGCAGCTCGGACCGAGCCGAGGATACGCAGTATTTT. Translating it yields CASSSDRAEDTQYF.

The chain couples TRBV4-1 to TRBJ1-4; tentatively, D is TRBD1 (6 bases). V lost 1 base and J 8 bases, leaving 20 bases between the germline ends. Germline V gives CDR1 MGHRA, CDR2 YSYEKL. This CDR3 has 17 amino acids. The CDR3 bases are TGCGCCAGCAGCCAAGGACAGGCACGGAGTTCCGGAGAAAAACTGTTTTTT. The encoded protein is CASSQGQARSSGEKLFF.

This clonotype was seen many times. This chain links TRBV11-2 with TRBJ1-1; 8 bases map to TRBD1. In germline, CDR1 is SGHAT, CDR2 FQNNGV. J gave up 4 bases and V 3 bases, and 4 bases lay outside the gene matches. CDR3 length: 14 residues. DNA for the CDR3: TGTGCCAGCAGCTTCAACAGGGGGGTCACTGAAGCTTTCTTT. Protein sequence: CASSFNRGVTEAFF.

As concerns this clonotype: A junction boundary mismatches the germline segment, possibly from a read error. The chain combines TRBV4-3 with TRBJ1-1; no clear D. Looked up from germline, CDR1 is LGHNA and CDR2 is YSLEER. This CDR3 is 13 amino acids long. CDR3 in DNA: TGCGCCAGCAGGACTATCCCGAACACCGAAGCTTTCTTT. Residues: CASRTIPNTEAFF.

This clonotype has at least ten counts. The chain carries TRBV11-1 and TRBJ2-2; D unclear. The CDR3 is 15 amino acids. Germline V CDR1 and CDR2: SGHAT, FQDESV (reference sequence). Between the trimmed V and J ends, which lost 1 base and 0 bases, there was a span of 6 bases. CDR3 in amino acids: CASSLGGANTGELFF. As DNA, the CDR3 is TGTGCCAGCAGCTTAGGGGGTGCGAACACCGGGGAGCTGTTTTTT.

This clonotype was counted between two and nine times. The DNA of the CDR3 is TGTGCCAGCTCACCAAGGCAGGAGAACACTGAAGCTTTCTTT. Amino acids: CASSPRQENTEAFF. This sequence joins TRBV18 and TRBJ1-1; D uncertain. The CDR3 spans 14 residues. Germline V gene lookup returns CDR1 KGHSH and CDR2 LQKENI. Trimming shortened V by 2 bases and J by 1 base, and 8 bases separated the two germline ends.

This clonotype was recorded a few times. CDR3 sequence: CAIPGQGLTEAFF. The DNA for the CDR3 is TGTGCCATACCGGGACAGGGGTTAACTGAAGCTTTCTTT. The chain has TRBV15 and TRBJ1-1, with 10 bases that match TRBD1. V lost 10 bases and J lost 5; bases outside the gene matches: 7. CDR1 is LNHNV, CDR2 YYDKDF, per germline (reference sequence). The CDR3 is 13 residues long.

In this sample, this clonotype turned up once. A much larger clone lies a single base off, so this may be a read error. The chain employs TRBV11-3 and TRBJ2-2; D tentatively fits TRBD1 or TRBD2 (5 bases each). Germline V gene sequence: CDR1 SGHNT, CDR2 YENEEA. The CDR3 totals 15 residues. In DNA, the CDR3 is TGTGCCAGCAGCCCGGGACCGACGAACACCGGGGAGCTGGTTTTT. It translates to CASSPGPTNTGELVF.

This clonotype has only a few counts. V gene TRBV12-3 or TRBV12-4 combines with J gene TRBJ2-7; a weak D match, TRBD1 (5 bases). V lost 4 bases and J lost 3, with 13 bases in between. CDR3 length: 14 residues. CDR3 region: CASSYQGPGYEQYF. As DNA, the CDR3 is TGTGCCAGCAGTTATCAGGGTCCTGGCTACGAGCAGTACTTC.

The sample holds many counts of this clonotype. The chain carries TRBV15 and TRBJ2-7; no firm D call. CDR3 size: 16 residues. Trimming shortened V by 0 bases and J by 7 bases, and 19 bases separated the two germline ends. The V gene's germline CDR1 is LNHNV and CDR2 YYDKDF (reference sequence). The CDR3 DNA follows: TGTGCCACCAGCAGAGATAGAGCCAGCCCCGTGTGGGAGCAGTACTTC. It encodes CATSRDRASPVWEQYF.

This clonotype was found many times. This sequence joins TRBV3-1 and TRBJ1-1, with D possibly matching TRBD1 (5 bases). V lost 0 bases to trimming and J lost 11 bases, with 10 bases between them. There are 12 residues in the CDR3. CDR1 and CDR2 (germline): LGHDT, YNNKEL (reference sequence). In DNA form, the CDR3 reads TGTGCCAGCAGCCAAGAAACAGGCCTGGCTTTCTTT. Its protein is CASSQETGLAFF.

With respect to this clonotype: A much larger clone lies one base from this, so it may be a read error. This chain connects TRBV4-1 to TRBJ1-3; 7 bases match TRBD1. Trimming cost V 4 bases and J 8 bases; bases outside gene matches: 17. Germline CDR1 MGHRA, CDR2 YSYEKL. The length of the CDR3 is 17 residues. In DNA, the CDR3 is TGCGCCAGCAGCCCAGGGCAAGGGGGCAGAAGAGGAGACACCATATATTTT. Amino acids: CASSPGQGGRRGDTIYF.

This clonotype was observed many times. J is TRBJ2-2 and V is TRBV7-8; no clear D gene. Trimming cost V 7 bases and J 0 bases, with 9 bases left between them. The CDR3 is 14 residues long. The germline gives CDR1 SGHVS, CDR2 FQNEAQ. DNA of the CDR3: TGTGCCAGCACCATATGGGCGAACACCGGGGAGCTGTTTTTT. The encoded protein is CASTIWANTGELFF.

The chain recombines TRBV4-3 with TRBJ1-2; 10 bases map to TRBD1. This CDR3 is built from 16 residues. Germline values: CDR1 LGHNA, CDR2 YSLEER. With 0 bases clipped from V and 10 bases from J, the junction kept 11 bases outside the gene matches. This CDR3 is CASSQDRTGGRRDYTF. The CDR3, as DNA: TGCGCCAGCAGCCAAGATAGGACAGGGGGTCGTCGTGACTACACCTTC.

The chain uses TRBV2 and TRBJ2-2; either TRBD1 or TRBD2 may fit D (5 bases each). Trimming shortened V by 8 bases and J by 1 base, and 11 bases separated the two germline ends. The CDR3 consists of 14 residues. CDR1 is SNHLY and CDR2 is FYNNEI in the germline V gene. For the CDR3, the DNA is TGTGCCAGCGATGGAGGACAGAACACCGGGGAGCTGTTTTTT. Translating it yields CASDGGQNTGELFF. Looking up the rest from reference TRBV2 and TRBJ2-2 gives the full variable domain: EPEVTQTPSHQVTQMGQEVILRCVPISNHLYFYWYRQILGQKVEFLVSFYNNEISEKSEIFDDQFSVERPDGSNFTLKIRSTKLEDSAMYFCASDGGQNTGELFFGEGSRLTVL.

This clonotype was observed at least ten times. The CDR3 loop reads CSARAGGNTGELFF. The CDR3 DNA follows: TGCAGTGCTAGGGCGGGGGGGAACACCGGGGAGCTGTTTTTT. The rearrangement uses TRBV20-1 and TRBJ2-2; 8 bases match TRBD2. CDR3 size: 14 residues. Trimming removed 3 bases from V and 1 base from J; junction bases left unmatched: 1. In germline, CDR1 is DFQATT, CDR2 SNEGSKA (reference sequence).

Concerning this clonotype itself: This CDR3 fails to terminate in the conserved phenylalanine or tryptophan, so it likely reflects a read error. The chain is built from TRBV2 and TRBJ1-2; D not resolved. V lost 2 bases, J lost 1 base, and 5 bases lay in between. This CDR3 contains 13 residues. Germline V gene sequence: CDR1 SNHLY, CDR2 FYNNEI. CDR3 protein: CASSEPVNYGYTV. The CDR3 DNA is TGTGCCAGCAGTGAACCGGTTAACTATGGCTACACCGTC.

Of note for this clonotype: A read error may explain this, as a much larger clone is one base away. The chain employs TRBV10-3 and TRBJ2-2, with TRBD2 matching over 8 bases. CDR3 length: 16 amino acids. Trimming cost V 5 bases and J 0 bases; bases outside gene matches: 5. The V gene's germline CDR1 is ENHRY and CDR2 SYGVKD. The CDR3 here is CAISYLGLANTGELFF. For the CDR3, the DNA is TGTGCCATCAGTTACCTGGGACTAGCGAACACCGGGGAGCTGTTTTTT.

The rearrangement joins TRBV12-3 or TRBV12-4 to TRBJ2-5; D not resolved. The CDR3 is made up of 14 amino acids. The germline V and J ends were trimmed by 9 bases and 5 bases, with 19 bases remaining between them. CDR3 nucleotides: TGTGCCAGTACCTGGGTGAACCGGGCGGAGACCCAGTACTTC. Its protein is CASTWVNRAETQYF.

The chain carries TRBV7-3 and TRBJ1-6; 7 nucleotides agree with TRBD1. With 10 bases clipped from V and 6 bases from J, the junction kept 3 bases outside the gene matches. Germline loops: CDR1 SGHTA, CDR2 FQGTGA. This CDR3 contains 12 residues. The CDR3: CATHRGNSPLHF. DNA of the CDR3: TGTGCCACTCACAGGGGTAATTCACCCCTCCACTTT.

With respect to this clonotype: A clone one base away is much larger, so this may be a read error. This chain connects TRBV20-1 to TRBJ2-5; D perhaps matches TRBD2 (6 bases). The CDR3 runs 13 residues. The germline V gene has CDR1 DFQATT and CDR2 SNEGSKA (reference sequence). V was pared by 7 bases and J by 7 bases, with 19 bases between. The CDR3 region has the DNA TGCAGTGTGGAGAGAGCTCCCGGGGGGACCCAGTACTTC. This codes for CSVERAPGGTQYF.

The chain joins TRBV2 to TRBJ1-2; D is perhaps TRBD1 (6 bases). Trimming removed 2 bases at V and 4 bases at J, with 11 bases between. CDR1 is SNHLY, CDR2 FYNNEI, per germline. The CDR3 has 14 residues. CDR3 sequence (DNA): TGTGCCAGCAGTGAACTGACAGGCTCCTATGGCTACACCTTC. This translates into CASSELTGSYGYTF. The variable domain in full, with the rest retrieved from reference TRBV2 and TRBJ1-2, is EPEVTQTPSHQVTQMGQEVILRCVPISNHLYFYWYRQILGQKVEFLVSFYNNEISEKSEIFDDQFSVERPDGSNFTLKIRSTKLEDSAMYFCASSELTGSYGYTFGSGTRLTVV.

This clonotype was counted ten times or more. The chain has TRBV28 and TRBJ2-5, with D perhaps matching TRBD2 (7 bases). CDR1 is MDHEN, CDR2 SYDVKM, per germline. CDR3 length equals 14 residues. Trimming pared 7 bases from V and 1 base from J, leaving 13 bases between. This chain's CDR3 is CASKQGGGQETQYF. Here the CDR3 DNA reads TGTGCCAGCAAGCAGGGAGGGGGCCAAGAGACCCAGTACTTC.